This T cell receptor (beta chain) derives from a study of blood T cell repertoires in COVID-19. TCRdb's table, derived via immunoSEQ multiplex PCR, lists solely in-frame clones and lacks some. The sample records about 210,000 clones, 75% to 85% being singletons. The CDR3 extends over 15 amino acids. Between the trimmed V and J ends, which lost 4 bases and 1 base, there was a span of 14 bases. Germline loops: CDR1 SGHRS, CDR2 YFSETQ. This clone was recorded once. Cohorts were based on clinical histories the participants reported. Each recovered donor of Cohort 3 presented with two negative PCRs, clearance, or symptom resolution.

The sequence derives from a man in his forties who had recovered from COVID-19. The sequenced sample was PBMCs or T cells enriched from blood (not recorded which). The chain employs TRBV5-1 and TRBJ1-1, with D possibly TRBD1 on 5 matching bases. The CDR3 DNA reads as TGCGCCAGCAGCCTTTGGAACGGGGGGAACACTGAAGCTTTCTTT. Its protein is CASSLWNGGNTEAFF.